These T cell receptor beta chains were read from a single sample in a study of PD-L1 blockade in urothelial cancer. Measured with immunoSEQ multiplex PCR; TCRdb has only the in-frame clones, and not every one. The data show about 72,000 clones, 75% to 90% seen once. The sequencing here drew on PBMCs, taken around atezolizumab (anti-PD-L1) treatment. These receptors were collected from a man between 65 and 85 years old with urothelial cancer. Each CDR3 is given without its conserved first and last residue.

V,J,CDR3
TRBV5-1,TRBJ2-2,ATSSVGGTGELF
TRBV5-1,TRBJ2-7,ASSLAPTGSSSYEQY
TRBV19,TRBJ2-7,ASSARQDSYEQY
TRBV6-1,TRBJ1-5,ASTPERAQPQH
TRBV28,TRBJ1-1,ASSLGQGTF
TRBV5-1,TRBJ2-5,ASSWIGAGETQY
TRBV6-1,TRBJ2-5,ASKTGLQETQY
TRBV11-2,TRBJ2-7,ASSSSSGAGYEQY
TRBV5-1,TRBJ1-1,ASSPETGKNTEAF
TRBV9,TRBJ2-1,ASAGLAGYNEQF
TRBV10-3,TRBJ2-1,AISESGGRSYNEQF
TRBV7-2,TRBJ1-3,ASSLGTGSGNTIY
TRBV6-5,TRBJ2-1,ASRKYRGTRDEQF
TRBV30,TRBJ2-7,AGGGGVYEQY